The 21 T cell receptor beta chains presented below share a single source sample, sequenced in a study of T cell responses to AZD1222 COVID-19 vaccine (dated by TCRdb to about 2021). Libraries were made using the immunoSEQ multiplex PCR assay. The table was pulled from immuneACCESS by TCRdb, which kept in-frame rearrangements only. Such tables lose some clones; where checked, under half of the loss comes from unresolved V genes, and the rest has no known cause. The sample table contains around 99,000 clones; only one count was recorded for roughly nine tenths of them. 6.5% to 9.5% of the sample is in the top ten clones. The meaning of the sample's time point label: baseline before first vaccination. The material was peripheral blood, obtained on day 0 of AZD1222 vaccination. The receptors derive from an adult in good health.

The rearrangement joins TRBV18 to TRBJ2-7; D uncertain. V lost 6 bases and J lost 6, with 15 bases in between. From germline, CDR1 is KGHSH and CDR2 LQKENI. The CDR3 spans 13 residues. The CDR3 DNA follows: TGTGCCAGCTCCCCATCAGACGGGTTCGAGCAGTACTTC. This sequence encodes CASSPSDGFEQYF.

The chain uses TRBV27 and TRBJ2-1; D gene unclear. The ends were cut back, 6 bases at V and 1 base at J, with 7 bases in the middle. CDR3 length equals 13 residues. CDR1 is MNHEY, CDR2 SMNVEV, per germline (reference sequence). The CDR3 is CASRTQSYNEQFF. The CDR3 DNA reads TGTGCCAGCAGAACACAATCCTACAATGAGCAGTTCTTC.

In DNA form, the CDR3 reads TGTGCCAGCAGCTTGTGGTCCCAGGGGCTGCCGCAGTATTTT. Translating gives CASSLWSQGLPQYF. The chain combines TRBV7-2 with TRBJ2-3, with D maybe TRBD1 (6 bases). Trimming stripped 3 bases from V and 10 bases from J, with 17 bases between. Germline values: CDR1 SGHTA, CDR2 FQGNSA. This CDR3 comprises 14 residues.

This clone was seen only once. The chain is built from TRBV7-2 and TRBJ1-1, with D possibly being TRBD1 (6 bases). The V gene's germline CDR1 is SGHTA and CDR2 FQGNSA. The ends were cut back, 8 bases at V and 1 base at J, with 14 bases in the middle. This CDR3 contains 14 residues. The CDR3 DNA follows: TGTGCCAGCGGGGTAGGGGGAGGGAACACTGAAGCTTTCTTT. It encodes CASGVGGGNTEAFF.

V is TRBV5-5 and J is TRBJ1-5, with D unresolved. This CDR3 comprises 17 residues. With 4 bases removed from V and 2 bases from J, the gap between germline ends came to 19 bases. Germline V gives CDR1 SGHKS, CDR2 YYEKEE (reference sequence). CDR3 bases: TGTGCCAGCAGCGATCACCCGAGACCTAGGGGCAATCAGCCCCAGCATTTT. This encodes CASSDHPRPRGNQPQHF.

The V call is TRBV4-3, the J call TRBJ1-1; D remains ambiguous. V shed 1 base and J shed 0 bases, with 12 bases lying between them. In germline, CDR1 is LGHNA, CDR2 YSLEER. The CDR3 runs to 16 residues. As DNA, the CDR3 is TGCGCCAGCAGCCAAGGCGCGGCTAGAATGAACACTGAAGCTTTCTTT. Protein sequence: CASSQGAARMNTEAFF.

The chain uses TRBV5-1 and TRBJ2-1, with 12 bases that match TRBD2. J lost 8 bases, V lost 3 bases, and 12 bases had no gene match. The CDR3 length is 17 residues. Germline lookup yields CDR1 SGHRS and CDR2 YFSETQ. CDR3 residues: CASSSTPRLAGEDEQFF. The DNA for the CDR3 is TGCGCCAGCAGCTCCACCCCCAGACTAGCGGGAGAGGATGAGCAGTTCTTC.

This clone was found once. The chain has TRBV7-3 and TRBJ2-2; no clear D. The CDR3 totals 14 residues. The V gene lost 4 bases and the J gene lost 0 bases, with 6 bases spanning the gap. Germline V gene sequence: CDR1 SGHTA, CDR2 FQGTGA. The CDR3 spells CASSSGPNTGELFF. The CDR3 DNA reads TGTGCCAGCAGCTCCGGACCGAACACCGGGGAGCTGTTTTTT.

This chain links TRBV2 with TRBJ1-1, with 8 bases fitting TRBD1. The CDR3 runs to 14 residues. From germline, CDR1 is SNHLY and CDR2 FYNNEI. The J segment lost 7 bases and the V segment lost 6 bases, leaving 10 bases of the junction unmatched. The CDR3 nucleotides are TGTGCCAGCAGGACAGGGGAGTATGTTATTGAAGCTTTCTTT. Translated, it gives CASRTGEYVIEAFF.

As to this clone: Since no conserved phenylalanine or tryptophan closes the CDR3, a read error is the likely cause. The DNA is omitted, as the CDR3 cannot be located on it reliably, and the CDR3 follows TCRdb's listing. The J gene is TRBJ2-7, the V gene TRBV18; the D segment call TRBD1 is taken from the table without a DNA check. From its first to its last residue, the CDR3 has 14 amino acids. Germline V lookup: CDR1 KGHSH, CDR2 LQKENI. This CDR3 is CASSLHADPGQGMY.

DNA for the CDR3: TGTGCCAGCAGCCCCGACAGGTCTTCTGCTTTCTTT. Translated, it gives CASSPDRSSAFF. The rearrangement links TRBV27 to TRBJ1-1, with a weak D call TRBD1 (6 bases). This CDR3 is built from 12 residues. V gave up 6 bases and J gave up 11 bases, with 16 bases separating them. Germline CDR1 reads MNHEY; CDR2 reads SMNVEV (reference sequence).

This clone showed up just a few times. This chain joins TRBV14 and TRBJ1-2; D is unclear. The CDR3 is made up of 15 amino acids. V was clipped by 3 bases and J by 8 bases, with 19 bases between them. Germline CDR1 SGHDN, CDR2 FVKESK. The CDR3 loop reads CASSHTWENTGGYTF. The CDR3, as DNA: TGTGCCAGCAGCCACACCTGGGAGAACACGGGAGGCTACACCTTC.

The V gene is TRBV29-1, the J gene TRBJ2-2; possible D gene TRBD2, 5 bases. This CDR3 contains 17 residues. Germline values: CDR1 SQVTM, CDR2 ANQGSEA. Trimming removed 2 bases at V and 0 bases at J, with 16 bases between. CDR3 in amino acids: CSVESPRRLANTGELFF. For the CDR3, the DNA is TGCAGCGTTGAATCCCCCAGGAGGCTCGCGAACACCGGGGAGCTGTTTTTT.

The chain is built from TRBV4-3 and TRBJ2-3; unclear D gene. V was pared by 5 bases and J by 4 bases, with 13 bases between. Germline CDR1 is LGHNA and CDR2 is YSLEER. The CDR3 runs 14 residues. CDR3 region: CASSSRSRSDTQYF. DNA for the CDR3: TGCGCCAGCAGCTCCCGCTCCCGTTCAGATACGCAGTATTTT.

This chain uses TRBV3-1 (or the pseudogene TRBV3-2) with TRBJ1-2; TRBD1 might be the D (5 bases). V was trimmed by 0 bases and J by 4 bases, leaving 6 bases between them. This CDR3 region has 13 residues. Germline values: CDR1 LGHDT, CDR2 YNNKEL (reference sequence). The CDR3 loop is CASSQDRAYGYTF. CDR3 coding DNA: TGTGCCAGCAGCCAAGACAGGGCCTATGGCTACACCTTC.

CDR3 sequence reads: CASSLFPGDSSYEQYF. The CDR3 DNA reads as TGCGCCAGCAGCTTATTCCCCGGGGATAGCTCCTACGAGCAGTACTTC. This chain connects TRBV5-1 to TRBJ2-7, with TRBD2 as a possible D gene (5 bases). V dropped 2 bases and J dropped 0 bases, with 15 bases sitting between them. Germline V gene data show CDR1 as SGHRS and CDR2 as YFSETQ. There are 16 residues in the CDR3.

The chain couples TRBV7-2 to TRBJ2-7, with 11 nucleotides matching TRBD1. CDR3 length: 16 amino acids. Germline values: CDR1 SGHTA, CDR2 FQGNSA. Trimming cost V 0 bases and J 3 bases; bases outside gene matches: 4. CDR3 coding DNA: TGTGCCAGCAGCTTAGCCGGACAGGGGGCCTTCTACGAGCAGTACTTC. Translation: CASSLAGQGAFYEQYF.

The rearrangement links TRBV7-3 to TRBJ2-7, with TRBD1 matching 7 bases. The V gene end was trimmed by 2 bases and the J gene end by 5 bases; junction bases not matched to a gene: 3. The germline V gene has CDR1 SGHTA and CDR2 FQGTGA. This CDR3 spans 13 amino acids. The CDR3 coding sequence is TGTGCCAGCAGCTTAGACAGGGACCACGAGCAGTACTTC. It encodes CASSLDRDHEQYF.

The genes are TRBV30 and TRBJ1-2, with no clear D. The V gene's germline CDR1 is GTSNPN and CDR2 SVGIG (reference sequence). The CDR3 is 14 amino acids. The V and J ends lost 3 bases and 1 base respectively, with 12 bases between them. CDR3 DNA: TGTGCCTGGAGCCGGGATTTAATTAACTATGGCTACACCTTC. Protein sequence: CAWSRDLINYGYTF. Full variable domain (missing parts from reference TRBV30 and TRBJ1-2): SQTIHQWPATLVQPVGSPLSLECTVEGTSNPNLYWYRQAAGRGLQLLFYSVGIGQISSEVPQNLSASRPQDRQFILSSKKLLLSDSGFYLCAWSRDLINYGYTFGSGTRLTVV.

The rearrangement links TRBV2 to TRBJ1-1; the D is unclear. Germline V CDR1 and CDR2: SNHLY, FYNNEI. Trimming took off 2 bases at V and 1 base at J, with 5 bases between the two ends. The CDR3 extends over 13 amino acids. Here the CDR3 reads CASSELQNTEAFF. The CDR3 nucleotides read TGTGCCAGCAGTGAACTACAGAACACTGAAGCTTTCTTT.

This rearrangement joins TRBV30 to TRBJ1-1; TRBD1 matches 7 bases. The CDR3 is made up of 14 amino acids. The V and J ends lost 5 bases and 8 bases, in that order; junction bases with no gene match: 14. Germline values: CDR1 GTSNPN, CDR2 SVGIG (reference sequence). For the CDR3, the DNA is TGTGCCTGGTCCTCCGGGACAGCTATAGTGGAAGCTTTCTTT. This translates into CAWSSGTAIVEAFF.